This T cell receptor beta chain derives from a study of T-cell reconstitution after alpha-beta-depleted transplantation in children. Trimming stripped 6 bases from V and 4 bases from J, with 16 bases between. CDR1 and CDR2 (germline): SGHRS, YFSETQ. This CDR3 region has 15 residues. The TCRbeta library was prepared with unique molecular identifiers. TCRdb fed the PCR reads into MiXCR, producing one record per CDR3 protein. This sample has some 280,000 distinct CDR3 sequences; 9.9% occur once, and the top ten carry over 9%. The TCR was taken from a human donor who donated a stem cell graft to a child with SCID. The specimen was PBMCs from the stem cell graft donor, collected from the stem cell graft. The gene calls are TRBV5-1 and TRBJ2-2, with D possibly TRBD2 on 6 matching bases. For the CDR3, the DNA is TGCGCCAGCACCGAACCGGGGGTTGGCACCGGGGAGCTGTTTTTT. Translating it yields CASTEPGVGTGELFF.